Below are 17 T cell receptor beta chains sequenced from a single sample in a study of identical twins. TCRdb independently ran MiXCR on the 5' RACE reads; one entry per CDR3 protein. The data hold 450,000 to 500,000 distinct CDR3 sequences, with 14% observed a single time. Separately, the same data were catalogued under a study of yellow fever vaccine responses in identical twins.

The sequenced sample was CD4+ T cells sorted from blood. These receptors were collected from a woman aged 18 to 35 in good health.

This clonotype has just a few counts. The CDR3 reads CASSVTSGRTYEQYF. The CDR3 DNA sequence: TGTGCCAGCTCAGTCACTAGCGGGAGGACGTACGAGCAGTACTTC. V gene TRBV18 combines with J gene TRBJ2-7, with TRBD2 identical over 12 bases. The V gene end was trimmed by 5 bases and the J gene end by 4 bases; junction bases not matched to a gene: 6. CDR1 is KGHSH, CDR2 LQKENI, per germline. This CDR3 is built from 15 residues.

This chain joins TRBV20-1 and TRBJ2-2; TRBD2 agrees at 12 bases. Germline V gene lookup returns CDR1 DFQATT and CDR2 SNEGSKA (reference sequence). Trimming at V came to 6 bases and at J to 3 bases, leaving 2 bases not matched to a gene. The CDR3 consists of 14 residues. The CDR3 spells CSASSGRDTGELFF. DNA for the CDR3: TGCAGTGCCTCTAGCGGGAGGGACACCGGGGAGCTGTTTTTT.

In this sample, this clonotype turned up a few times. V usage is TRBV20-1 and J usage is TRBJ2-5; 12 nucleotides align to TRBD2. The CDR3 loop spans 15 amino acids. Per the germline V gene, CDR1 is DFQATT and CDR2 is SNEGSKA (reference sequence). V was pared by 0 bases and J by 5 bases, with 4 bases of the junction left unmatched. CDR3 sequence reads: CSARELAGGGETQYF. CDR3 nucleotides: TGCAGTGCTAGAGAGCTAGCGGGAGGGGGGGAGACCCAGTACTTC.

The chain combines TRBV3-1 with TRBJ2-2, with D possibly TRBD1 on 6 matching bases. Germline V gene data show CDR1 as LGHDT and CDR2 as YNNKEL (reference sequence). This CDR3 has 15 residues. The V and J ends lost 4 bases and 0 bases respectively, with 9 bases between them. The CDR3 coding sequence is TGTGCCAGCAGCCGACAGGTATCGAACACCGGGGAGCTGTTTTTT. Translating gives CASSRQVSNTGELFF.

The chain has TRBV7-2 and TRBJ2-1; TRBD2 matches at 12 bases. The V gene's germline CDR1 is SGHTA and CDR2 FQGNSA. CDR3 length: 17 amino acids. The junction had 9 bases not matched to a gene; V was cut back by 5 bases and J by 4 bases. DNA of the CDR3: TGTGCCAGCAGCCCATGGACTAGCGGGGTGTCTTACAATGAGCAGTTCTTC. Encoded protein: CASSPWTSGVSYNEQFF.

The gene calls are TRBV11-2 and TRBJ2-3; TRBD2 aligns across 9 bases. CDR1 and CDR2 (germline): SGHAT, FQNNGV. The CDR3 spans 19 residues. V shed 5 bases and J 2 bases; nucleotides not matched to a gene: 17. CDR3: CASSTRSTSGWGFTDTQYF. CDR3 coding DNA: TGTGCCAGCAGCACTCGCTCGACTAGCGGTTGGGGATTCACAGATACGCAGTATTTT.

The gene calls are TRBV21-1 and TRBJ2-1; the table names TRBD1, a call not compared with the DNA. TRBV21-1 is termed a pseudogene. The CDR3 is made up of 17 amino acids. For the CDR3, the DNA is TGTGCCAGCAGCAAAGAGATGGGACACCGTCCTTGGGGTGAGCAGTTCTTC. It specifies CASSKEMGHRPWGEQFF.

This clonotype was recorded only once. The chain recombines TRBV28 with TRBJ2-1; possibly TRBD1 for D (5 bases). The V gene's germline CDR1 is MDHEN and CDR2 SYDVKM. V lost 5 bases, J lost 3 bases, and 8 bases lay in between. The CDR3 consists of 13 residues. The CDR3 DNA is TGTGCCAGCAGTACAGGCCTCTACAATGAGCAGTTCTTC. Its translation is CASSTGLYNEQFF.

This clonotype has more than one count but fewer than ten. This rearrangement joins TRBV20-1 to TRBJ1-2, with 7 bases matching TRBD1. From germline, CDR1 is DFQATT and CDR2 SNEGSKA (reference sequence). The CDR3 consists of 13 residues. Germline trimming cut 6 bases from V and 3 bases from J; bases unmatched to any gene: 7. CDR3 amino acids: CSAQRTGYYGYTF. In DNA, the CDR3 is TGCAGTGCCCAACGGACAGGATACTATGGCTACACCTTC.

This clonotype showed up just a few times. This chain joins TRBV6-4 and TRBJ2-1, with TRBD2 identical over 9 bases. The CDR3 sequence is 15 residues long. From germline, CDR1 is MRHNA and CDR2 SNTAGT. The trim removed 6 bases at V and 5 bases at J, leaving 8 bases unmatched. CDR3: CASSLLAGVNNEQFF. The DNA for the CDR3 is TGTGCCAGCAGCCTCTTAGCGGGGGTTAACAATGAGCAGTTCTTC.

The chain joins TRBV7-3 to TRBJ2-1, with TRBD2 matching 8 bases. The CDR3 totals 15 residues. V trimming: 6 bases; J trimming: 4 bases; junction bases outside the gene matches: 8. Germline CDR1 and CDR2: SGHTA and FQGTGA. The CDR3 region is CASSETGGRYNEQFF. DNA for the CDR3: TGTGCCAGCAGTGAGACGGGGGGGCGGTACAATGAGCAGTTCTTC.

J is TRBJ2-7 and V is TRBV20-1; D perhaps matches TRBD2 (5 bases). Looked up from germline, CDR1 is DFQATT and CDR2 is SNEGSKA (reference sequence). The CDR3 extends over 14 amino acids. V gave up 2 bases and J gave up 3 bases, with 14 bases separating them. The DNA for the CDR3 is TGCAGTGCTAGATTCCGGGGTATGCTCTACGAGCAGTACTTC. Encoded protein: CSARFRGMLYEQYF.

The chain recombines TRBV3-1 with TRBJ1-1; D uncertain. Germline V CDR1 and CDR2: LGHDT, YNNKEL (reference sequence). The CDR3 consists of 13 residues. V lost 5 bases and J 4 bases, leaving 11 bases between the germline ends. As DNA, the CDR3 is TGTGCCAGCAGCGGCTACGGGAGCACTGAAGCTTTCTTT. Residues: CASSGYGSTEAFF.

This clonotype was recorded a few times. This chain links TRBV5-6 with TRBJ1-5; 9 nucleotides align to TRBD1. The CDR3 runs 16 residues. With 0 bases clipped from V and 0 bases from J, the junction kept 1 base outside the gene matches. Germline values: CDR1 SGHDT, CDR2 YYEEEE. The CDR3 nucleotides are TGTGCCAGCAGCTTGGACAGGGGGCGTAGCAATCAGCCCCAGCATTTT. It codes for CASSLDRGRSNQPQHF.

The chain couples TRBV28 to TRBJ1-2; the D gene is possibly TRBD1 (6 bases). Germline V CDR1 and CDR2: MDHEN, SYDVKM. The CDR3 sequence is 15 residues long. Between the trimmed V and J ends, which lost 3 bases and 8 bases, there was a span of 19 bases. The CDR3: CASSLAGMRGKGYTF. As DNA, the CDR3 is TGTGCCAGCAGTTTGGCCGGGATGAGGGGGAAAGGCTACACCTTC.

This clonotype has more than one count but fewer than ten. The chain has TRBV7-9 and TRBJ2-7; unclear D gene. V gave up 3 bases and J gave up 0 bases, with 6 bases separating them. The CDR3 spans 13 residues. Germline V lookup: CDR1 SEHNR, CDR2 FQNEAQ (reference sequence). This CDR3 is CASSFYNSYEQYF. In nucleotides, the CDR3 is TGTGCCAGCAGCTTTTACAACTCCTACGAGCAGTACTTC. The full variable domain, in which reference TRBV7-9 and TRBJ2-7 provide the parts outside the CDR3, is DTGVSQNPRHKITKRGQNVTFRCDPISEHNRLYWYRQTLGQGPEFLTYFQNEAQLEKSRLLSDRFSAERPKGSFSTLEIQRTEQGDSAMYLCASSFYNSYEQYFGPGTRLTVT.

The chain combines TRBV5-4 with TRBJ2-3; TRBD2 aligns across 7 bases. This CDR3 is 15 amino acids long. Germline CDR1 SGHNT, CDR2 YYREEE (reference sequence). The V segment lost 0 bases and the J segment 2 bases; nucleotides outside the gene matches: 3. In nucleotides, the CDR3 is TGTGCCAGCAGCTTGGACGGACTAGACACAGATACGCAGTATTTT. Amino acids: CASSLDGLDTDTQYF. The complete variable domain, with remaining parts taken from reference TRBV5-4 and TRBJ2-3, reads ETGVTQSPTHLIKTRGQQVTLRCSSQSGHNTVSWYQQALGQGPQFIFQYYREEENGRGNFPPRFSGLQFPNYSSELNVNALELDDSALYLCASSLDGLDTDTQYFGPGTRLTVL.